This TCR beta chain was retrieved from a study of blood T cell repertoires in COVID-19. Study summary: Acute and convalescent COVID-19 samples came from the United States, Italy and Spain. PBMCs, B-cell-depleted T cells, or T cells provided the cDNA or gDNA that made up the material.

This CDR3 is 16 amino acids long. Germline CDR1 SGHTA, CDR2 FQGNSA. V shed 5 bases, J shed 3 bases, and the junction held 8 bases outside the gene matches. In the study's own analysis: For nucleated cells, counts were estimated from reference gene primer amplification. Using immunoSEQ multiplex PCR, the repertoire was profiled, and TCRdb retains in-frame clones only, with some absent. The V and J calls and clone size are taken from that table; D and trimming were inferred from the DNA. The table lists 150,000 to 200,000 clones, approximately 80% of them singletons. The TCR comes from a woman older than 75 with acute or convalescent COVID-19. The chain couples TRBV7-2 to TRBJ2-7, with 12 bases lining up with TRBD1. Sequences were obtained from peripheral blood. The CDR3, as DNA: TGTGCCAGCAGCCCGTCCGGGACAGGGGGCTTCTACGAGCAGTACTTC. It codes for CASSPSGTGGFYEQYF. The variable domain in full, with the rest retrieved from reference TRBV7-2 and TRBJ2-7, is GAGVSQSPSNKVTEKGKDVELRCDPISGHTALYWYRQSLGQGLEFLIYFQGNSAPDKSGLPSDRFSAERTGGSVSTLTIQRTQQEDSAVYLCASSPSGTGGFYEQYFGPGTRLTVT.